The following is a T cell receptor (beta chain) sequence with its context. Antigen specificity is unknown. This record belongs to a study of T cell responses to AZD1222 COVID-19 vaccine. Study-wide findings and caveats: With dominance at 160-218 and 743-854, vaccine-associated CD4 TCRs spanned spike. None of the repertoires were sampled until the peak T cell response had passed.

Libraries were prepared by immunoSEQ multiplex PCR; TCRdb keeps only in-frame clonotypes and omits some of them. The table shows some 110,000 clones, with about 90% occurring only once. The germline V and J ends were trimmed by 2 bases and 9 bases, with 15 bases remaining between them. The germline gives CDR1 SGDLS, CDR2 YYNGEE. The CDR3 extends over 15 amino acids. The source of this sequence is an adult who received the AZD1222 COVID-19 vaccine. Material: peripheral blood, obtained 28 days after the second AZD1222 dose. The chain carries TRBV9 and TRBJ1-6; D remains unclear. The CDR3 coding sequence is TGTGCCAGCAGCGTGATGGGAGAATCGGGTTCACCCCTCCACTTT. Translated: CASSVMGESGSPLHF. Looking up the rest from reference TRBV9 and TRBJ1-6 gives the full variable domain: DSGVTQTPKHLITATGQRVTLRCSPRSGDLSVYWYQQSLDQGLQFLIQYYNGEERAKGNILERFSAQQFPDLHSELNLSSLELGDSALYFCASSVMGESGSPLHFGNGTRLTVT.